This entry lists 13 T cell receptor beta chains sequenced from one sample in a study of blood T cell repertoires in COVID-19 (dated by TCRdb to the early 2020s). Libraries were constructed by the immunoSEQ multiplex PCR assay. Sourced from immuneACCESS, this table was stored by TCRdb with only in-frame sequences that have V and J called. A share of the clones is absent; for the studies checked, an unresolved V gene accounts for under half, and the remainder has no known explanation. The sample profile shows roughly 120,000 clones; 70% to 90% of them were found once. Jointly, the top ten make up over 1.2% of the sample. Sequencing was done on a sample of peripheral blood. Source of these receptors: a man in his forties with acute or convalescent COVID-19.

A few counts support this clone. CDR3 DNA: TGCAGCGTTGAAGAAGGACAGGCTAACACCGGGGAGCTGTTTTTT. It specifies CSVEEGQANTGELFF. J is TRBJ2-2 and V is TRBV29-1; 7 nucleotides align to TRBD1. With V trimmed by 0 bases and J by 2 bases, 3 bases remained unmatched. Looked up from germline, CDR1 is SQVTM and CDR2 is ANQGSEA. CDR3 size: 15 residues.

V is TRBV6-5 and J is TRBJ2-6; TRBD1 is a possible D gene (6 bases). Trimming cost V 7 bases and J 3 bases, with 13 bases left between them. CDR1 and CDR2 from the germline V gene are MNHEY and SVGAGI. CDR3 length equals 15 residues. CDR3 amino acids: CASMNQGHGANVLTF. DNA for the CDR3: TGTGCCAGCATGAACCAGGGGCATGGGGCCAACGTCCTGACTTTC.

This clone showed up just once. V gene TRBV5-1 combines with J gene TRBJ2-2, with 7 bases lining up with TRBD1. This CDR3 is 15 amino acids long. Germline CDR1 SGHRS, CDR2 YFSETQ. V lost 4 bases, J lost 1 base, and 4 bases stayed unmatched. For the CDR3, the DNA is TGCGCCAGCAGCCCGGACAGGATGAACACCGGGGAGCTGTTTTTT. Amino acid sequence: CASSPDRMNTGELFF.

V is TRBV10-3 and J is TRBJ2-2; TRBD2 is a possible D gene (7 bases). V dropped 6 bases and J dropped 3 bases, with 17 bases sitting between them. The CDR3 length is 16 residues. Germline CDR1 and CDR2: ENHRY and SYGVKD. The CDR3 here is CAIRKSPGGDTGELFF. The DNA of the CDR3 is TGTGCCATCAGAAAGAGCCCGGGGGGCGACACCGGGGAGCTGTTTTTT.

The chain employs TRBV11-1 and TRBJ2-5; tentative D call: TRBD1 (6 bases). The germline V gene encodes CDR1 SGHAT and CDR2 FQDESV (reference sequence). Trimming cost V 1 base and J 3 bases, with 12 bases left between them. The CDR3 is 15 amino acids. CDR3 DNA sequence: TGTGCCAGCAGCTTAGGGGACACGCGGAAAGAGACCCAGTACTTC. Its protein product is CASSLGDTRKETQYF.

The rearrangement uses TRBV5-5 and TRBJ1-5; the D is unclear. V was trimmed by 4 bases and J by 7 bases, leaving 15 bases between them. The CDR3 covers 14 residues. Germline V CDR1 and CDR2: SGHKS, YYEKEE (reference sequence). The CDR3: CASSVLSTGQPQHF. CDR3 bases: TGTGCCAGCAGCGTACTATCTACGGGGCAGCCCCAGCATTTT.

The chain joins TRBV11-2 to TRBJ2-3; the D gene is possibly TRBD2 (6 bases). Between the trimmed V and J ends, which lost 4 bases and 2 bases, there was a span of 22 bases. Germline CDR1 is SGHAT and CDR2 is FQNNGV. The CDR3 is made up of 18 amino acids. DNA of the CDR3: TGTGCCAGCAGCTCCCTAGATAGCGGAGGCTTTGCCACAGATACGCAGTATTTT. Translated: CASSSLDSGGFATDTQYF.

V and J are TRBV20-1 and TRBJ2-2; D is undetermined. CDR1 and CDR2 from the germline V gene are DFQATT and SNEGSKA (reference sequence). The V gene lost 4 bases and the J gene lost 6 bases, with 6 bases spanning the gap. This CDR3 has 11 residues. CDR3 sequence (DNA): TGCAGTGCTATGGGCCCCGGGGAGCTGTTTTTT. As protein: CSAMGPGELFF.

This clone was detected a few times. V gene TRBV7-2 combines with J gene TRBJ2-7; a weak D match, TRBD2 (6 bases). The CDR3 has 14 residues. The germline V and J ends were trimmed by 4 bases and 2 bases, with 12 bases remaining between them. CDR1 and CDR2 (germline): SGHTA, FQGNSA. DNA for the CDR3: TGTGCCAGCAGCTCCCTAGCGACTACCTACGAGCAGTACTTC. It translates to CASSSLATTYEQYF.

This chain uses TRBV18 with TRBJ1-1; D remains unclear. Germline CDR1 and CDR2: KGHSH and LQKENI. Between the trimmed V and J ends, which lost 1 base and 4 bases, there was a span of 13 bases. The CDR3 length is 15 residues. CDR3 sequence reads: CASSPLPGVGTEAFF. In nucleotides, the CDR3 is TGTGCCAGCTCACCACTACCGGGAGTGGGCACTGAAGCTTTCTTT.

The chain carries TRBV19 and TRBJ1-1; D is unresolved. The V and J ends lost 5 bases and 2 bases respectively, with 12 bases between them. Germline CDR1 is LNHDA and CDR2 is SQIVND (reference sequence). This CDR3 is 14 amino acids long. The CDR3 nucleotides are TGTGCCAGTAGTGCAGGTTTCTTAAACACTGAAGCTTTCTTT. It is translated as CASSAGFLNTEAFF. Supplemented by reference TRBV19 and TRBJ1-1, the full variable domain reads DGGITQSPKYLFRKEGQNVTLSCEQNLNHDAMYWYRQDPGQGLRLIYYSQIVNDFQKGDIAEGYSVSREKKESFPLTVTSAQKNPTAFYLCASSAGFLNTEAFFGQGTRLTVV.

V gene TRBV18 combines with J gene TRBJ1-2; a weak D match, TRBD1 (6 bases). Per germline, CDR1 KGHSH and CDR2 LQKENI. The CDR3 loop spans 16 amino acids. V lost 0 bases, J lost 0 bases, and 11 bases lay in between. CDR3 DNA: TGTGCCAGCTCACCACCGACAGGTCGAGCTAACTATGGCTACACCTTC. The encoded protein is CASSPPTGRANYGYTF. The variable domain in full, completed from reference TRBV18 and TRBJ1-2, reads NAGVMQNPRHLVRRRGQEARLRCSPMKGHSHVYWYRQLPEEGLKFMVYLQKENIIDESGMPKERFSAEFPKEGPSILRIQQVVRGDSAAYFCASSPPTGRANYGYTFGSGTRLTVV.

The chain has TRBV4-3 and TRBJ2-1; TRBD2 matches 14 bases. CDR3 length: 15 residues. The germline CDR1 and CDR2 sequences are LGHNA and YSLEER. V trimming: 4 bases; J trimming: 7 bases; junction bases outside the gene matches: 3. The CDR3: CASSLGTSGGNEQFF. For the CDR3, the DNA is TGCGCCAGCAGCCTTGGGACTAGCGGGGGAAATGAGCAGTTCTTC.